The sequence of this T cell receptor (beta chain) was determined in a study of blood T cells in healthy people across ages. The study, taken as a whole, reports: A roughly linear fall in TCR beta diversity per million T cells was seen with increasing age.

Then a second PCR, running roughly 7 to 11 cycles, was carried out with a sample-barcoded 5' primer and a J-beta primer mix. One entry per CDR3 protein, called by TCRdb with MiXCR from the 5' RACE reads. This table has 850,000 or so distinct CDR3 sequences, more than 25% appearing once. A remark on this clonotype: Its antigen is still unknown. The junction departs from the called germline gene at one end, perhaps through a read error.

This CDR3 has 14 residues. The germline CDR1 and CDR2 sequences are SNHLY and FYNNEI. Sample: blood. The clonotype was recovered from a woman aged 80 or over in good health. The V call is TRBV2, the J call TRBJ1-5, with D unresolved. The CDR3 region has the DNA TGTGCCGGCAGTTTACAAGCTAGCAATCAGCCCCAGCATTTT. Its protein product is CAGSLQASNQPQHF.